These 14 T cell receptor beta chains originate from one sample sequenced in a study of cytomegalovirus exposure and HLA in healthy donors. The PCR had 60 Vbeta and 13 Jbeta primers. Data came from immunoSEQ multiplex PCR; TCRdb stores just in-frame clones and leaves some out. Altogether over 150,000 clones are present, roughly three quarters being singletons, with the ten largest covering about 1.6%. Sequenced sample: PBMCs. The receptor source for this set is a woman aged 18-29 years in good health and CMV-seronegative.

This rearrangement joins TRBV10-3 to TRBJ1-1; D unclear. The ends were cut back, 8 bases at V and 6 bases at J, with 13 bases in the middle. The CDR3 covers 12 residues. Germline-derived CDR1 and CDR2 are ENHRY and SYGVKD. The CDR3 reads CAIGATDSEAFF. DNA for the CDR3: TGTGCCATCGGAGCGACTGACTCTGAAGCTTTCTTT.

The CDR3 DNA sequence: TGCGCCAGCAGTAAAAATGCGGGGGACAGGGGCCACGAGCAGTACTTC. It encodes CASSKNAGDRGHEQYF. The V call is TRBV10-1, the J call TRBJ2-7, with 10 bases aligning to TRBD1. The germline V gene has CDR1 WNHNN and CDR2 SYGVQD (reference sequence). The CDR3 runs 16 residues. J was trimmed by 5 bases and V by 5 bases; bases with no gene match: 12.

CDR3 amino acids: CASRRQGARKETQYF. The CDR3 region has the DNA TGTGCCAGTAGAAGGCAGGGGGCGAGAAAAGAGACCCAGTACTTC. V and J are TRBV19 and TRBJ2-5; 8 bases are shared with TRBD1. V gave up 6 bases and J gave up 3 bases; unmatched junction bases: 9. The CDR3 is 15 residues long. Germline V gives CDR1 LNHDA, CDR2 SQIVND (reference sequence).

This clone came up a few times. CDR3 loop: CASSVGGYSNQPQHF. The CDR3 region has the DNA TGTGCCAGCAGCGTGGGAGGTTATAGCAATCAGCCCCAGCATTTT. This chain connects TRBV9 to TRBJ1-5; no clear D. The CDR3 runs to 15 residues. V was shortened by 2 bases and J by 0 bases, with 9 bases between the two germline ends. The germline gives CDR1 SGDLS, CDR2 YYNGEE.

The rearrangement joins TRBV13 to TRBJ2-7; 7 bases are shared with TRBD1. The CDR3 covers 12 residues. Germline values: CDR1 PRHDT, CDR2 FYEKMQ (reference sequence). Trimming at V came to 4 bases and at J to 4 bases, leaving 1 base not matched to a gene. The DNA of the CDR3 is TGTGCCAGCAGCTCGACAGGGTACGAGCAGTACTTC. This gives the protein CASSSTGYEQYF.

This clone was counted a single time. The rearrangement joins TRBV2 to TRBJ1-1; unclear D gene. The V end lost 9 bases, the J end lost 0 bases, and 8 bases lay between the germline ends. Germline V gives CDR1 SNHLY, CDR2 FYNNEI. CDR3 length: 12 residues. This CDR3 is CARLEVNTEAFF. DNA of the CDR3: TGTGCCAGATTGGAGGTGAACACTGAAGCTTTCTTT.

The rearrangement joins TRBV2 to TRBJ1-2, with TRBD1 matching over 7 bases. Per the germline V gene, CDR1 is SNHLY and CDR2 is FYNNEI. CDR3 length: 13 amino acids. J gave up 4 bases and V 4 bases, and 3 bases lay outside the gene matches. The CDR3 protein is CASSGGQSYGYTF. CDR3 in DNA: TGTGCCAGCAGTGGGGGACAGTCCTATGGCTACACCTTC.

The V gene is TRBV30, the J gene TRBJ2-5; 9 bases match TRBD2. The germline gives CDR1 GTSNPN, CDR2 SVGIG (reference sequence). The CDR3 sequence is 15 residues long. The V segment lost 2 bases and the J segment 5 bases; nucleotides outside the gene matches: 9. CDR3 protein: CAWSPPGLAEETQYF. CDR3 sequence (DNA): TGTGCCTGGAGTCCCCCGGGACTAGCTGAGGAGACCCAGTACTTC.

This clone was picked up a small number of times. The chain joins TRBV19 to TRBJ2-3; maybe TRBD2 (5 bases). CDR3 length: 18 amino acids. Germline V CDR1 and CDR2: LNHDA, SQIVND (reference sequence). Deletions cut 6 bases from V and 5 bases from J, with 27 bases between. The chain's CDR3 is CASSTGRFSKVVGDTQYF. DNA of the CDR3: TGTGCCAGTAGCACGGGAAGGTTTAGCAAAGTGGTAGGAGATACGCAGTATTTT.

The chain is built from TRBV10-3 and TRBJ2-5, with 11 bases lining up with TRBD2. V dropped 10 bases and J dropped 5; count of bases not matched to a gene: 9. The CDR3 extends over 14 amino acids. Per the germline V gene, CDR1 is ENHRY and CDR2 is SYGVKD. The CDR3 sequence is CATALAGERETQYF. The CDR3, as DNA: TGTGCCACCGCACTAGCGGGGGAAAGGGAGACCCAGTACTTC.

The chain is built from TRBV30 and TRBJ1-2, with D unclear. CDR1 GTSNPN and CDR2 SVGIG come from the germline V gene (reference sequence). V was cut by 3 bases and J by 6 bases, with 14 bases left in between. CDR3 length: 13 residues. CDR3: CAWRRGATDGYTF. The CDR3 bases are TGTGCCTGGAGAAGAGGTGCGACCGATGGCTACACCTTC. Supplemented by reference TRBV30 and TRBJ1-2, the full variable domain reads SQTIHQWPATLVQPVGSPLSLECTVEGTSNPNLYWYRQAAGRGLQLLFYSVGIGQISSEVPQNLSASRPQDRQFILSSKKLLLSDSGFYLCAWRRGATDGYTFGSGTRLTVV.

J is TRBJ2-7 and V is TRBV4-1, with TRBD1 matching 9 bases. CDR1 and CDR2 from the germline V gene are MGHRA and YSYEKL. Unmatched junction bases numbered 1, after V lost 2 bases and J lost 5 bases. This CDR3 has 13 residues. The CDR3 sequence is CASSQRQGDEQYF. CDR3 bases: TGCGCCAGCAGCCAAAGACAGGGGGACGAGCAGTACTTC.

This sequence joins TRBV2 and TRBJ2-2; no reliable D call. Germline loops: CDR1 SNHLY, CDR2 FYNNEI. The CDR3 is made up of 14 amino acids. With 4 bases removed from V and 4 bases from J, the gap between germline ends came to 10 bases. The CDR3 bases are TGTGCCAGCAGTGTTAACACCATCACCGGGGAGCTGTTTTTT. Translating gives CASSVNTITGELFF. The full variable domain, in which reference TRBV2 and TRBJ2-2 provide the parts outside the CDR3, is EPEVTQTPSHQVTQMGQEVILRCVPISNHLYFYWYRQILGQKVEFLVSFYNNEISEKSEIFDDQFSVERPDGSNFTLKIRSTKLEDSAMYFCASSVNTITGELFFGEGSRLTVL.

J is TRBJ2-7 and V is TRBV6-1; 8 positions agree with TRBD2. V shed 2 bases, J shed 2 bases, and the junction held 5 bases outside the gene matches. The CDR3 has 15 residues. CDR1 and CDR2 from the germline V gene are MNHNS and SASEGT. CDR3 sequence (DNA): TGTGCCAGCAGTGAAATCACGGGGGGGGCCTACGAGCAGTACTTC. It is translated as CASSEITGGAYEQYF.